Shown below are 15 T cell receptor beta chains from a single sample sequenced in a study of cytomegalovirus exposure and HLA in healthy donors. Here immunoSEQ multiplex PCR was the method, and the copy in TCRdb shows in-frame clones only, minus some. The table lists some 120,000 clones, around nine tenths of them singletons. The sequenced sample was PBMCs. The receptors stem from a woman younger than 35 in good health and CMV-seronegative.

The table lists this clone with a few counts. V gene TRBV7-9 combines with J gene TRBJ2-2; 10 bases fit TRBD2. Germline V gives CDR1 SEHNR, CDR2 FQNEAQ (reference sequence). CDR3 length equals 16 residues. J lost 5 bases, V lost 4 bases, and 7 bases had no gene match. CDR3 protein: CASSSSGRAITGELFF. The DNA of the CDR3 is TGTGCCAGCAGCTCGAGCGGGAGGGCCATAACCGGGGAGCTGTTTTTT. Full variable domain (missing parts from reference TRBV7-9 and TRBJ2-2): DTGVSQNPRHKITKRGQNVTFRCDPISEHNRLYWYRQTLGQGPEFLTYFQNEAQLEKSRLLSDRFSAERPKGSFSTLEIQRTEQGDSAMYLCASSSSGRAITGELFFGEGSRLTVL.

The chain links TRBV2 to TRBJ1-1, with D uncertain. Trimming left V 5 bases short and J 0 bases short, with 7 bases between. This CDR3 has 13 residues. The germline CDR1 and CDR2 sequences are SNHLY and FYNNEI. The CDR3 DNA follows: TGTGCCAGCAGTTTGGCCATGAACACTGAAGCTTTCTTT. This gives the protein CASSLAMNTEAFF.

The chain links TRBV6-5 to TRBJ1-1; D is ambiguous. The germline V and J ends were trimmed by 2 bases and 3 bases, with 10 bases remaining between them. Germline CDR1 is MNHEY and CDR2 is SVGAGI. There are 14 residues in the CDR3. The CDR3 DNA reads as TGTGCCAGCAGTTACCTACAGTTAGACACTGAAGCTTTCTTT. Translation gives CASSYLQLDTEAFF.

This clone was seen just once. The gene calls are TRBV4-1 and TRBJ2-6, with 7 bases lining up with TRBD1. Germline V gives CDR1 MGHRA, CDR2 YSYEKL. This CDR3 region has 15 residues. V trimming: 7 bases; J trimming: 4 bases; junction bases outside the gene matches: 7. CDR3 sequence (DNA): TGCGCCAGCAACCCTACAGGGGCCGGGGCCAACGTCCTGACTTTC. The encoded protein is CASNPTGAGANVLTF.

The V and J genes are TRBV6-4 and TRBJ2-1; 9 nucleotides match TRBD2. CDR1 is MRHNA and CDR2 is SNTAGT in the germline V gene. The CDR3 has 15 residues. Trimming at V came to 2 bases and at J to 8 bases, leaving 7 bases not matched to a gene. CDR3 sequence: CASSDRAGGPDEQFF. The CDR3 DNA reads as TGTGCCAGCAGTGACAGGGCGGGAGGGCCCGATGAGCAGTTCTTC.

The chain joins TRBV4-2 to TRBJ2-7; TRBD2 matches at 11 bases. Germline CDR1 reads LGHNA; CDR2 reads YNFKEQ. CDR3 size: 14 residues. Unmatched junction bases numbered 4, after V lost 3 bases and J lost 6 bases. The CDR3 loop reads CASSHPGTSGEQYF. The CDR3, as DNA: TGTGCCAGCAGCCACCCCGGGACTAGCGGCGAGCAGTACTTC.

This chain uses TRBV5-5 with TRBJ1-2, with 9 bases lining up with TRBD1. This CDR3 has 13 residues. Germline assignment: CDR1 SGHKS and CDR2 YYEKEE (reference sequence). Losses at the gene ends were 5 bases for V and 7 bases for J; bases not matched to a gene: 6. CDR3 sequence reads: CASSSQGAVGYTF. The CDR3 DNA reads as TGTGCCAGCAGTTCACAGGGGGCGGTTGGCTACACCTTC. Filled out from reference TRBV5-5 and TRBJ1-2, the complete variable domain reads DAGVTQSPTHLIKTRGQQVTLRCSPISGHKSVSWYQQVLGQGPQFIFQYYEKEERGRGNFPDRFSARQFPNYSSELNVNALLLGDSALYLCASSSQGAVGYTFGSGTRLTVV.

The V and J genes are TRBV18 and TRBJ2-2; 9 positions match TRBD2. V lost 2 bases to trimming and J lost 0 bases; unmatched junction nucleotides: 10. This CDR3 contains 19 residues. The V gene's germline CDR1 is KGHSH and CDR2 LQKENI. CDR3 sequence (DNA): TGTGCCAGCTCACCAGCGATACTAGCGGGTAGCGCGAACACCGGGGAGCTGTTTTTT. Protein product: CASSPAILAGSANTGELFF.

The chain couples TRBV19 to TRBJ2-3, with D hard to call. V was shortened by 10 bases and J by 3 bases, with 26 bases between the two germline ends. The CDR3 sequence is 17 residues long. Germline values: CDR1 LNHDA, CDR2 SQIVND (reference sequence). The CDR3 loop reads CATRSSPNYFGTDTQYF. CDR3 nucleotides: TGTGCCACCAGATCCTCCCCGAACTATTTCGGAACAGATACGCAGTATTTT.

The chain couples TRBV11-3 to TRBJ1-1; 7 bases match TRBD1. From germline, CDR1 is SGHNT and CDR2 YENEEA. Losses at the gene ends were 4 bases for V and 1 base for J; bases not matched to a gene: 3. This CDR3 has 14 residues. In DNA form, the CDR3 reads TGTGCCAGCAGCTACCGGACAGGGAACACTGAAGCTTTCTTT. This encodes CASSYRTGNTEAFF.

This clone was picked up one time. The chain combines TRBV27 with TRBJ1-4, with D unclear. Trimming stripped 6 bases from V and 4 bases from J, with 15 bases between. The CDR3 is made up of 15 amino acids. Germline V gene data show CDR1 as MNHEY and CDR2 as SMNVEV (reference sequence). In DNA form, the CDR3 reads TGTGCCAGCAGCATCCTTTTCGGGATTAATGAAAAACTGTTTTTT. Its protein product is CASSILFGINEKLFF.

The chain links TRBV10-3 to TRBJ2-2; perhaps TRBD1 as D (5 bases). Germline values: CDR1 ENHRY, CDR2 SYGVKD. The CDR3 covers 14 residues. Trimming left V 3 bases short and J 9 bases short, with 14 bases between. In nucleotides, the CDR3 is TGTGCCATCAGTGAATGGGTCGACAGCAGGGAGCTGTTTTTT. It yields the protein CAISEWVDSRELFF.

This clone was observed once. V gene TRBV29-1 combines with J gene TRBJ1-2; a possible D gene is TRBD1 (5 bases). CDR1 is SQVTM and CDR2 is ANQGSEA in the germline V gene. The CDR3 is made up of 11 amino acids. Between the trimmed V and J ends, which lost 3 bases and 6 bases, there was a span of 8 bases. The CDR3 region is CSVEGGDGYTF. CDR3 nucleotide sequence: TGCAGCGTTGAGGGAGGGGATGGCTACACCTTC.

This clone appeared once. The chain couples TRBV7-9 to TRBJ2-1; possible D gene TRBD1, 5 bases. V gave up 4 bases and J gave up 0 bases, with 13 bases separating them. The CDR3 length is 16 residues. CDR1 and CDR2 from the germline V gene are SEHNR and FQNEAQ (reference sequence). CDR3 bases: TGTGCCAGCAGCTCAATCAGGGTCGACTCCTACAATGAGCAGTTCTTC. As protein: CASSSIRVDSYNEQFF.

This clone was picked up one time. The junction shows a germline mismatch at one end, possibly a read error. J is TRBJ2-5 and V is TRBV5-5, with TRBD2 identical over 15 bases. Germline V CDR1 and CDR2: SGHKS, YYEKEE (reference sequence). The CDR3 is made up of 15 amino acids. The CDR3 DNA is TGTGCCAGCAGTTTGGGACTAGCGGGAGGAGAGACCCAGTACTTC. It is translated as CASSLGLAGGETQYF.